Included here is one T cell receptor (beta chain) sequence, with context. What it binds is unknown. This specimen comes from a study of T cell repertoires in cytomegalovirus infection. One entry per CDR3 protein results from TCRdb running MiXCR on the reads. Here the sample spans about 500,000 distinct CDR3 sequences, around 30% being singletons. The CDR3 totals 16 residues. Per the germline V gene, CDR1 is KGHDR and CDR2 is SFDVKD. The V end was cut by 4 bases, the J end by 8 bases, with 20 bases between. The TCR was taken from a human donor in good health (CMV status not recorded). Some clones in this sample may be carry-over from other donors' samples. This chain links TRBV24-1 with TRBJ2-1, with D perhaps TRBD2 (6 bases). Source: cultured PBMCs, taken from culture after CMV antigen stimulation. The CDR3 coding sequence is TGTGCCACCAGTGAGACTAGATTCGGTCTTCTTCATGAGCAGTTCTTC. Amino acid sequence: CATSETRFGLLHEQFF.